Detailed here is one T cell receptor beta chain. Adults between roughly 18 and 89 years of age took part from 20 to 25 US areas. Among Cohort 3 donors, those recovered had two negative PCRs, clearance, or symptom resolution. This sample was taken from a study of blood T cell repertoires in COVID-19. Repertoires were generated with immunoSEQ multiplex PCR, while TCRdb's copy carries only in-frame clones and drops some. The table has 300,000 to 400,000 clones, about 87% seen once. Sequenced material: PBMCs or T cells enriched from blood (not recorded which). This receptor was identified in a man aged 25 to 40 who had recovered from COVID-19.

The CDR3 DNA sequence: TGTGCCAGCACCCAGGGACTCATTGACACTGAAGCTTTCTTT. Translated: CASTQGLIDTEAFF. This rearrangement joins TRBV27 to TRBJ1-1; tentatively, D is TRBD1 (5 bases). Germline CDR1 is MNHEY and CDR2 is SMNVEV (reference sequence). With 7 bases removed from V and 3 bases from J, the gap between germline ends came to 15 bases. The CDR3 runs 14 residues.